The clone carrying this T cell receptor beta chain was counted only a few times. Antigen unknown. The CDR3 sequence is 14 residues long. Germline V gene data show CDR1 as LNHDA and CDR2 as SQIVND (reference sequence). J gave up 9 bases and V 3 bases, and 4 bases lay outside the gene matches. The PCR had 60 Vbeta and 13 Jbeta primers. TCRdb's copy holds only in-frame clones and misses some; the assay was immunoSEQ multiplex PCR. The table has some 93,000 clones, 9.4% seen once. These data come from a study of cytomegalovirus exposure and HLA in healthy donors. Findings and limits, study-wide: With high specificity and sensitivity, the classifier reportedly diagnosed cytomegalovirus status.

The sequencing input was PBMCs. This chain connects TRBV19 to TRBJ2-6; 8 nucleotides line up with TRBD1. The TCR sequence derives from a man in his forties or fifties in good health and CMV-seropositive. CDR3 DNA sequence: TGTGCCAGTAGTATGCCGGGACAGGTCAACGTCCTGACTTTC. It is translated as CASSMPGQVNVLTF. The whole variable domain, remainder taken from reference TRBV19 and TRBJ2-6, is DGGITQSPKYLFRKEGQNVTLSCEQNLNHDAMYWYRQDPGQGLRLIYYSQIVNDFQKGDIAEGYSVSREKKESFPLTVTSAQKNPTAFYLCASSMPGQVNVLTFGAGSRLTVL.